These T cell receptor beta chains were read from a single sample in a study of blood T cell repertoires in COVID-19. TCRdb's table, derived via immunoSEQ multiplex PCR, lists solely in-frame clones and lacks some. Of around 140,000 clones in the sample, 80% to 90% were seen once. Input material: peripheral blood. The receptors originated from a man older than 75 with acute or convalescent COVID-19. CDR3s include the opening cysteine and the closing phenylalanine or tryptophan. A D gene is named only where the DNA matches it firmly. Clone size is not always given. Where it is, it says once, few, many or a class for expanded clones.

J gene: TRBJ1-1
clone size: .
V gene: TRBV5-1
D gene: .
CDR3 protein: CASSLAEAGDTEAFF
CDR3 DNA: TGCGCCAGCAGCTTGGCCGAGGCAGGGGACACTGAAGCTTTCTTT

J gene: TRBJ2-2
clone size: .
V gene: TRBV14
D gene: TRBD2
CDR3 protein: CASSQGILAGGPTGELFF
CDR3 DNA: TGTGCCAGCAGCCAAGGAATACTAGCGGGAGGGCCGACCGGGGAGCTGTTTTTT

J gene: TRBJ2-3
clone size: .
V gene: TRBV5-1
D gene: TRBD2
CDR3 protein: CASSPSERGSTDTQYF
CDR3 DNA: TGCGCCAGCAGCCCCTCCGAGCGGGGGTCCACAGATACGCAGTATTTT

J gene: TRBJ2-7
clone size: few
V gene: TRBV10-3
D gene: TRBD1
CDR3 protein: CAISSSGTGNAYEQYF
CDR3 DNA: TGTGCCATCAGTTCTTCCGGGACAGGTAATGCCTACGAGCAGTACTTC

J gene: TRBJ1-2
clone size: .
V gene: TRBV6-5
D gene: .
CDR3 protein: CASSSGGTSNYGYTF
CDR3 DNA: TGTGCCAGCAGTAGCGGGGGCACCTCTAACTATGGCTACACCTTC

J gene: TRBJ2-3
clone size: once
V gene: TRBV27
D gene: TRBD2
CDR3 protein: CASRLAGGTDTQYF
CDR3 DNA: TGTGCCAGCAGGCTAGCGGGAGGCACAGATACGCAGTATTTT

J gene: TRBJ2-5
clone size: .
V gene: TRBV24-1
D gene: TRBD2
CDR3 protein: CATSTGGLKLSETQYF
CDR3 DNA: TGTGCCACCAGCACGGGGGGTCTAAAATTATCCGAGACCCAGTACTTC

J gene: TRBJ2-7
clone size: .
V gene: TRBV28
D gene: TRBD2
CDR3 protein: CASRTSGANSYEQYF
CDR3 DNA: TGTGCCAGCAGGACAAGCGGGGCAAACTCCTACGAGCAGTACTTC

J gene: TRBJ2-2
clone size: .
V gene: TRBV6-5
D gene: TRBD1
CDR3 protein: CASSSQGANTGELFF
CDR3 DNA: TGTGCCAGCAGTTCACAGGGGGCGAACACCGGGGAGCTGTTTTTT

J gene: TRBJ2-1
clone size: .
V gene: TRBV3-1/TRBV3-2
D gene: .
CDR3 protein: CASSQEQGRIEQFF
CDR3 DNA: TGTGCCAGCAGCCAAGAACAGGGGAGGATTGAGCAGTTCTTC

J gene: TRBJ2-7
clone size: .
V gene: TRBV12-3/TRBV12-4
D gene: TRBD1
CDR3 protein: CASSRDSYEQYF
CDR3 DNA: TGTGCCAGCAGCAGGGACAGCTACGAGCAGTACTTC

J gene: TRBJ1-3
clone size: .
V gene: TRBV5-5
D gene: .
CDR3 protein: CASHPVNSGNTIYF
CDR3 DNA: TGTGCCAGCCATCCGGTCAACTCTGGAAACACCATATATTTT

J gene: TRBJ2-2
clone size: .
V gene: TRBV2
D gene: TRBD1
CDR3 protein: CASSDRQGPGELFF
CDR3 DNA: TGTGCCAGCAGTGATAGACAGGGACCCGGGGAGCTGTTTTTT

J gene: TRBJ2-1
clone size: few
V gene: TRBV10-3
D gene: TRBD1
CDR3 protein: CAITGDRLNEQFF
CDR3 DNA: TGTGCCATCACTGGGGACAGATTGAATGAGCAGTTCTTC

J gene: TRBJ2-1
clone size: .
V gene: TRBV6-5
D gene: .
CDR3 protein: CASSYSRGLSYNEQFF
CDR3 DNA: TGTGCCAGCAGTTACTCGCGGGGACTCTCCTACAATGAGCAGTTCTTC

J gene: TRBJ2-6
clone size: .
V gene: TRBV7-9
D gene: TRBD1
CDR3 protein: CASSPTGGAGANVLTF
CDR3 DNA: TGTGCCAGCAGCCCTACAGGGGGCGCTGGGGCCAACGTCCTGACTTTC

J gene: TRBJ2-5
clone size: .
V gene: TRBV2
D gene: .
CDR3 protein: CASSVIVETQYF
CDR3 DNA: TGTGCCAGCAGTGTTATCGTAGAGACCCAGTACTTC

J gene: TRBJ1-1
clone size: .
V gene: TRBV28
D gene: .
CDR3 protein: CASSLVGGGSSAFF
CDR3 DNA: TGTGCCAGCAGTTTAGTGGGCGGAGGGAGCTCGGCTTTCTTT

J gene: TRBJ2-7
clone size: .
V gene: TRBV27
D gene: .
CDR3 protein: CASSLRGTAYEQYF
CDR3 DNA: TGTGCCAGCAGTTTACGCGGGACCGCTTACGAGCAGTACTTC

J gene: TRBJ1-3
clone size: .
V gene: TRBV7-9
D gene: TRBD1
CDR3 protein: CASSLSPGGNTIYF
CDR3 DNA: TGTGCCAGCAGCTTAAGCCCAGGGGGGAACACCATATATTTT

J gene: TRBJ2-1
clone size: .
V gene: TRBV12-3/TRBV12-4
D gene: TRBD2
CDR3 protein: CASSRPGGEQFF
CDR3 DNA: TGTGCCAGCAGTAGACCGGGAGGTGAGCAGTTCTTC

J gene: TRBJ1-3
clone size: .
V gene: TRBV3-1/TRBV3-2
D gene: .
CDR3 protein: CASSPASGGYLGNTIYF
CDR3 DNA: TGTGCCAGCAGCCCGGCATCGGGGGGGTACCTTGGAAACACCATATATTTT

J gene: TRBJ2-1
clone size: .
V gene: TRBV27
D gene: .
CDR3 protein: CASSLQGVRGNEQFF
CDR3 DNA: TGTGCCAGCAGTTTACAAGGGGTCCGTGGGAATGAGCAGTTCTTC

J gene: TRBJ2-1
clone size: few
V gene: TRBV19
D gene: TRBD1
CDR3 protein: CASSSVTGDNEQFF
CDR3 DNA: TGTGCCAGTAGTAGCGTAACAGGGGACAATGAGCAGTTCTTC

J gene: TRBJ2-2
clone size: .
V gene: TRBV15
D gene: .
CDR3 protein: CATSRGRVGELFF
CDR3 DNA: TGTGCCACCAGCAGAGGGAGGGTCGGGGAGCTGTTTTTT

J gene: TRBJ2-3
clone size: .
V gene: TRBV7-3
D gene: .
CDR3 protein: CASSLGQMSTDTQYF
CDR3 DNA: TGTGCCAGCAGCTTGGGACAAATGAGCACAGATACGCAGTATTTT

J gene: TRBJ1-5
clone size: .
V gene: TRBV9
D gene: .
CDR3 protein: CASSVSVDQPQHF
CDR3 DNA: TGTGCCAGCAGCGTGTCTGTAGATCAGCCCCAGCATTTT

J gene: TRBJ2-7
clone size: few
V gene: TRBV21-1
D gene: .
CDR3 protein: CASSKPGELAGACEQYF
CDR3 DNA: TGTGCCAGCAGCAAACCCGGAGAGCTAGCGGGAGCCTGCGAGCAGTACTTC

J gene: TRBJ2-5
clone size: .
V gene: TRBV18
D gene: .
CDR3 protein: CASSPNLVDQETQYF
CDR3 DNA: TGTGCCAGCTCGCCAAACCTGGTAGATCAAGAGACCCAGTACTTC

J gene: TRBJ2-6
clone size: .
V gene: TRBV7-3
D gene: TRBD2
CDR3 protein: CASSLKSGGPGANVLTF
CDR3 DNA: TGTGCCAGCAGCTTAAAAAGCGGGGGGCCAGGGGCCAACGTCCTGACTTTC

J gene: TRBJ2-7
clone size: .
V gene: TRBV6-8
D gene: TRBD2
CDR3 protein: CASSYGRVVRSYEQYF
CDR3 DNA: TGTGCCAGCAGTTACGGGAGGGTGGTTAGGTCCTACGAGCAGTACTTC

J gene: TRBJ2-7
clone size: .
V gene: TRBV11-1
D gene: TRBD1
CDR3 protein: CASSLGTGYTYEQYF
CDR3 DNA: TGTGCCAGCAGCCTAGGGACAGGTTACACCTACGAGCAGTACTTC

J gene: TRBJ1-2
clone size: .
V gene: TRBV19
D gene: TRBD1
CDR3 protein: CASSTSTGYGYTF
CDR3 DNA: TGTGCCAGTAGTACCTCGACAGGGTACGGCTACACCTTC

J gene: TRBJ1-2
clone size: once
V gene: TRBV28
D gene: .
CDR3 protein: CASSFTGYTYGYTF
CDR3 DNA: TGTGCCAGCAGTTTTACAGGGTATACGTATGGCTACACCTTC

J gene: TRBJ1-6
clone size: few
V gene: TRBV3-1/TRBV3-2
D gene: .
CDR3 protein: CASSQGGISPLHF
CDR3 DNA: TGTGCCAGCAGCCAAGGAGGCATCTCACCCCTCCACTTT

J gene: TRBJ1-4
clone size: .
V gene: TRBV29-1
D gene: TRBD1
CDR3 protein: CSVLYLQGPGEKLFF
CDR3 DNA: TGCAGCGTACTCTACCTACAGGGGCCCGGCGAAAAACTGTTTTTT

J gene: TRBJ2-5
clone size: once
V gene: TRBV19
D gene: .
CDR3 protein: CASSRSHTRGETQYF
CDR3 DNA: TGTGCCAGTAGTCGGTCTCATACTCGCGGGGAGACCCAGTACTTC

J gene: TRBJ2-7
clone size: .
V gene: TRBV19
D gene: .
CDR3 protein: CASSITPRYEQYF
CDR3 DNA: TGTGCCAGTAGTATAACCCCGCGCTACGAGCAGTACTTC

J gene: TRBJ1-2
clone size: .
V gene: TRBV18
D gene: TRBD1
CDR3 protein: CASSSQGAGAYGYTF
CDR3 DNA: TGTGCCAGCTCATCTCAGGGGGCAGGGGCCTATGGCTACACCTTC

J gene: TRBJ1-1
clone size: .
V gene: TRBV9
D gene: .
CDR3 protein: CASSEGHMNTEAFF
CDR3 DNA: TGTGCCAGCAGCGAGGGACACATGAACACTGAAGCTTTCTTT

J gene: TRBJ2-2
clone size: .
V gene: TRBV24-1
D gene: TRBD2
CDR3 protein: CATSEHGLAGVTGELFF
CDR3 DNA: TGTGCCACCAGTGAGCACGGACTAGCGGGAGTAACCGGGGAGCTGTTTTTT

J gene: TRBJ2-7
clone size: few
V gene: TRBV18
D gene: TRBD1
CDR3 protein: CASSPPGQIYEQYF
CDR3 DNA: TGTGCCAGCTCACCACCGGGACAGATCTACGAGCAGTACTTC

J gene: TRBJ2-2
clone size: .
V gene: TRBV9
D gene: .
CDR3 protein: CASSVGNQGHTGELFF
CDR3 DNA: TGTGCCAGCAGCGTAGGAAATCAGGGGCACACCGGGGAGCTGTTTTTT

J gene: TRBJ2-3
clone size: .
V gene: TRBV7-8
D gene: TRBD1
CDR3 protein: CASSSLTGSSTDTQYF
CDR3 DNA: TGTGCCAGCAGCTCACTGACAGGGAGCAGCACAGATACGCAGTATTTT

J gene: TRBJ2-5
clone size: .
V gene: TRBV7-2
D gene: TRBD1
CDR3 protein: CASSSRTGGEETQYF
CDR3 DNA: TGTGCCAGCAGCTCCCGGACAGGGGGAGAGGAGACCCAGTACTTC

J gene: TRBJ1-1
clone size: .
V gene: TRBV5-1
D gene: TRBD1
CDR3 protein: CASSLRQGGNTEAFF
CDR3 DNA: TGCGCCAGCAGCCTACGACAGGGGGGGAACACTGAAGCTTTCTTT

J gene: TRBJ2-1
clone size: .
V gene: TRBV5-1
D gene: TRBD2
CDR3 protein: CASSLEGWGLSSYNEQFF
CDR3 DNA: TGCGCCAGCAGCTTGGAAGGTTGGGGACTAAGCTCCTACAATGAGCAGTTCTTC

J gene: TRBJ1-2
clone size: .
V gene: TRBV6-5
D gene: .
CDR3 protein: CATRTVGPYGYTF
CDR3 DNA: TGTGCCACCAGGACAGTAGGACCCTATGGCTACACCTTC

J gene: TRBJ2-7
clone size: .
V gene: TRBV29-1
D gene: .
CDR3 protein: CSVGLSYEQYF
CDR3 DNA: TGCAGCGTGGGCCTCTCCTACGAGCAGTACTTC

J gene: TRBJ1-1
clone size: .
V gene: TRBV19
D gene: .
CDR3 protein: CASSDDGGSAINGAFF
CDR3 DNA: TGTGCCAGTAGTGACGACGGGGGATCGGCCATTAATGGGGCTTTCTTT

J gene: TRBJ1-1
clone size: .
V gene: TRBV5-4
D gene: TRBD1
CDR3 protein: CASSLMGQGSLGTEAFF
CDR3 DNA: TGTGCCAGCAGCTTGATGGGACAGGGCTCCTTAGGAACTGAAGCTTTCTTT

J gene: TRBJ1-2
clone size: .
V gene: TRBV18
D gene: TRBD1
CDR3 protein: CASSQDRTSGSNGYTF
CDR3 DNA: TGTGCCAGCTCCCAGGACAGGACTTCCGGGTCGAATGGCTACACCTTC

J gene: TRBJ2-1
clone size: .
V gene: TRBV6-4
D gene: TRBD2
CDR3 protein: CASSLAGGRNEQFF
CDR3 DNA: TGTGCCAGCAGTTTAGCGGGAGGACGCAATGAGCAGTTCTTC

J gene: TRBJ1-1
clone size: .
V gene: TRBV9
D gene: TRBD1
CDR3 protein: CASGKTGENTEAFF
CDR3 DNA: TGTGCCAGCGGAAAGACAGGGGAGAACACTGAAGCTTTCTTT

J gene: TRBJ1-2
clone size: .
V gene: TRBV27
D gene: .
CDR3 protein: CASSLSGGGGYGYTF
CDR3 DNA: TGTGCCAGCAGTTTATCCGGAGGGGGGGGCTATGGCTACACCTTC

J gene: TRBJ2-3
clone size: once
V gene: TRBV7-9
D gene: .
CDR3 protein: CASSYGGTQQSDTQYF
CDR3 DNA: TGTGCCAGCAGCTACGGCGGGACTCAGCAGTCAGATACGCAGTATTTT

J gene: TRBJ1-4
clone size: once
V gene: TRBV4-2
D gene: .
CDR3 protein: CASSQGQGSTNEKLFF
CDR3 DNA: TGTGCCAGCAGCCAGGGGCAGGGGAGTACTAATGAAAAACTGTTTTTT

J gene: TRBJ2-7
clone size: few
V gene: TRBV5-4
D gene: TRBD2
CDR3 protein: CASSSPIAGPSSYEQYF
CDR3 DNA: TGTGCCAGCAGCTCGCCTATAGCGGGACCTAGCTCCTACGAGCAGTACTTC

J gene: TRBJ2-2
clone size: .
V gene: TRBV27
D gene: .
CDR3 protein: CASSHLQGTGELFF
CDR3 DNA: TGTGCCAGCAGCCACTTACAGGGTACCGGGGAGCTGTTTTTT

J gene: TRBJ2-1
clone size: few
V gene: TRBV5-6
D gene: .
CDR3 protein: CASSFSVDEQFF
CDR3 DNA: TGTGCCAGCAGCTTCTCGGTGGATGAGCAGTTCTTC